Listed below are T cell receptor beta chains from one sample, sequenced in a study of vaccination and CD4 T cells after COVID-19. Antigen specificity for these receptors is unknown. TCRdb passed the PCR reads through MiXCR, listing each CDR3 protein once. The repertoire has 15,000 to 20,000 distinct CDR3 sequences, about 54% of them found once; the top ten carry 15% to 20%. Sequences were obtained from CD4+ T cells from blood, cultured in vitro. The receptor source for this set is a human donor who had recovered from COVID-19. Both conserved end residues are part of each CDR3. The order of the fields is D gene, V gene, J gene, clone size, CDR3 DNA, CDR3 protein. The D gene is left open where the match is weak. The size field is filled for only some rows; it gives once, few, many or a size class.

TRBD2	TRBV7-9	TRBJ2-5	.	TGTGCCAGCAGCTCCAGGACTAGCGGGAGGGAGACCCAGTACTTC	CASSSRTSGRETQYF
.	TRBV12-3/TRBV12-4	TRBJ1-2	.	TGTGCCAGCAGCTCGCGAGGGTGGGGCTATGGCTACACCTTC	CASSSRGWGYGYTF
TRBD1	TRBV24-1	TRBJ2-5	.	TGTGCCACCAGTGACAGCCGATTACAGGGGGAAGAGACCCAGTACTTC	CATSDSRLQGEETQYF
TRBD1	TRBV10-1	TRBJ1-2	few	TGCGCCAGTGGACAGGGAGGAGTCGGTGGCTACACCTTC	CASGQGGVGGYTF
.	TRBV2	TRBJ1-6	once	TGTGCCAGCAGACACCCGAGGAGCTCCTATAATTCACCCCTCCACTTT	CASRHPRSSYNSPLHF
TRBD1	TRBV5-4	TRBJ2-3	.	TGTGCCAGCAGCTCCGGGACAGGGAGCACAGATACGCAGTATTTT	CASSSGTGSTDTQYF
.	TRBV6-5	TRBJ2-3	.	TGTGCCAGCAGTTACGAATTGCGGGGTTGGCAGTATTTT	CASSYELRGWQYF
TRBD1	TRBV7-8	TRBJ2-7	.	TGTGCCAGCACGCCCCGGCGGGACAGGGCCTACGAGCAGTACTTC	CASTPRRDRAYEQYF
.	TRBV30	TRBJ1-5	once	TGTGCCTGGAGCACCGGGACATTGAATCAGCCCCAGCATTTT	CAWSTGTLNQPQHF
.	TRBV19	TRBJ2-7	.	TGTGCCAGTAGTGCCCACAGGGCTTACGAGCAGTACTTC	CASSAHRAYEQYF
TRBD1	TRBV6-1	TRBJ1-6	large	TGTGCCAGCAGCAGGGGACAGGGGGAGTCACCCCTCCACTTT	CASSRGQGESPLHF
.	TRBV7-2	TRBJ2-1	.	TGTGCCAGCAGCGTCGGACCCAACAATGAGCAGTTCTTC	CASSVGPNNEQFF
.	TRBV20-1	TRBJ1-3	.	TGCAGTGCGGACTCTGGAAACACCATATATTTT	CSADSGNTIYF
.	TRBV20-1	TRBJ2-3	few	TGCAGTGGCAAACTCCGACATGACCGGGGCACAGATACGCAGTATTTT	CSGKLRHDRGTDTQYF
TRBD1	TRBV11-2	TRBJ2-3	.	TGTGCCAGCAGCTTAGAAAGGGGGCTCAGGAATACGCAGTATTTT	CASSLERGLRNTQYF